Listed below are T cell receptor beta chains from one sample, sequenced in a study of post-analysis software for immune sequencing data. MiXCR, applied by TCRdb to the PCR reads, yields one record per CDR3 protein. The repertoire includes roughly 730,000 distinct CDR3 sequences, 25% to 30% of them detected once, and roughly 0.54% sits in the top ten. Sequences were obtained from blood. All receptors derive from a girl aged 10-17 years with multiple sclerosis. CDR3s include the opening cysteine and the closing phenylalanine or tryptophan. D genes are given only for firm matches. For some rows the clone size is stated as once, few or many, or as a class when expanded; others skip it.

TRBD2,TRBJ2-1,few,TRBV20-1,CSAPHVASGKYNEQFF,TGCAGTGCTCCTCATGTGGCTAGCGGGAAGTACAATGAGCAGTTCTTC
NA,TRBJ1-2,NA,TRBV7-2,CASSLEQNYGYTF,TGTGCCAGCAGCTTAGAACAGAACTATGGCTACACCTTC
NA,TRBJ2-5,few,TRBV2,CAISERTQYF,TGTGCCATCAGCGAGAGGACCCAGTACTTC
NA,TRBJ2-1,NA,TRBV27,CASSEGGVANEQFF,TGTGCCAGCAGTGAGGGGGGGGTGGCGAATGAGCAGTTCTTC
TRBD1,TRBJ1-1,NA,TRBV6-5,CASTPGDRANTEAFF,TGTGCCAGCACCCCGGGCGACAGGGCAAACACTGAAGCTTTCTTT
NA,TRBJ2-5,NA,TRBV12-3/TRBV12-4,CASTLVGGTSVQYF,TGTGCCAGCACCCTCGTGGGCGGGACGTCGGTGCAGTACTTC
NA,TRBJ2-1,many,TRBV20-1,CSARDRGQYNEQFF,TGCAGTGCTAGAGACCGGGGCCAATACAATGAGCAGTTCTTC
NA,TRBJ2-5,few,TRBV29-1,CSAPPGTQAETQYF,TGCAGCGCCCCCCCGGGGACCCAGGCGGAGACCCAGTACTTC
NA,TRBJ2-5,NA,TRBV11-2,CASSLARQGGETQYF,TGTGCCAGCAGCTTAGCCCGACAGGGAGGTGAGACCCAGTACTTC
NA,TRBJ2-1,many,TRBV29-1,CSGAYRGGYNEQFF,TGCAGCGGCGCCTACAGGGGGGGGTACAATGAGCAGTTCTTC
NA,TRBJ1-5,NA,TRBV28,CASGIGNQPQHF,TGTGCCAGCGGTATAGGGAATCAGCCCCAGCATTTT
NA,TRBJ2-1,few,TRBV5-1,CASSLPLGANEQFF,TGCGCCAGCAGCCTACCCTTGGGGGCAAATGAGCAGTTCTTC
NA,TRBJ2-1,NA,TRBV7-9,CASITPWGEQFF,TGTGCCAGCATCACTCCGTGGGGTGAGCAGTTCTTC
NA,TRBJ2-3,NA,TRBV28,CASSCEGSTDTQYF,TGTGCCAGCAGTTGTGAGGGTAGCACAGATACGCAGTATTTT
TRBD2,TRBJ2-1,NA,TRBV6-2/TRBV6-3,CASSPWGLAGGLVYEQFF,TGTGCCAGCAGCCCCTGGGGACTAGCGGGAGGGTTAGTCTATGAGCAGTTCTTC
NA,TRBJ2-1,few,TRBV28,CASQGKPSSYNEQFF,TGTGCCAGCCAGGGGAAACCGAGCTCCTACAATGAGCAGTTCTTC
TRBD1,TRBJ2-7,NA,TRBV2,CASGRDIPGQQRYNEQYF,TGTGCCAGCGGTCGAGATATCCCGGGACAGCAAAGGTACAATGAGCAGTACTTC
TRBD1,TRBJ1-6,NA,TRBV12-3/TRBV12-4,CASTLTGGEGSPLHF,TGTGCCAGCACCCTGACAGGGGGCGAAGGTTCACCCCTCCACTTT
NA,TRBJ2-2,NA,TRBV7-9,CASSVALPGELFF,TGTGCCAGCAGCGTCGCCCTCCCCGGGGAGCTGTTTTTT
TRBD1,TRBJ1-5,NA,TRBV7-2,CASSLSRGSNQPQHF,TGTGCCAGCAGCCTATCCAGGGGGAGCAATCAGCCCCAGCATTTT
NA,TRBJ1-2,NA,TRBV12-3/TRBV12-4,CASSLAAWGTNYGYTF,TGTGCCAGCAGTTTAGCCGCATGGGGGACTAACTATGGCTACACCTTC
NA,TRBJ2-5,NA,TRBV7-2,CASSLSGGGFETQYF,TGTGCCAGCAGCTTAAGCGGAGGGGGCTTTGAGACCCAGTACTTC
NA,TRBJ1-1,few,TRBV7-2,CASSLDDRLMNTEAFF,TGTGCCAGCAGCCTCGATGACAGGCTTATGAACACTGAAGCTTTCTTT
NA,TRBJ1-1,NA,TRBV5-1,CASKDGFTETFF,TGCGCCAGCAAGGACGGCTTCACTGAAACTTTCTTT
NA,TRBJ2-1,NA,TRBV20-1,CSAQRQGLSYNEQFF,TGCAGTGCTCAACGACAGGGACTATCCTACAATGAGCAGTTCTTC
NA,TRBJ2-1,few,TRBV9,CASSVGAYRRNEQFF,TGTGCCAGCAGCGTAGGGGCTTACCGCCGCAATGAGCAGTTCTTC
NA,TRBJ2-3,NA,TRBV7-9,CASSIRAPSTDTQYF,TGTGCCAGCAGCATACGGGCCCCTAGCACAGATACGCAGTATTTT
NA,TRBJ2-7,few,TRBV20-1,CSARDPGRVDEQYF,TGCAGTGCTAGAGATCCCGGCAGGGTCGACGAGCAGTACTTC
NA,TRBJ2-7,NA,TRBV6-1,CASSEAQLYEQYF,TGTGCCAGCAGTGAAGCGCAACTATACGAGCAGTACTTC
NA,TRBJ2-3,NA,TRBV15,CATSRVALRRHTDTQYF,TGTGCCACCAGCAGAGTCGCTCTCCGGCGGCACACAGATACGCAGTATTTT